The following is a T cell receptor (beta chain) sequence with its context. This sample stems from a study of CD8 T cells in Susac syndrome. The germline V gene encodes CDR1 SGHTA and CDR2 FQGTGA. With 4 bases removed from V and 7 bases from J, the gap between germline ends came to 16 bases. The CDR3 length is 15 residues. Random hexamers primed reverse transcription of about 0.5 to 1 ug RNA. An immunoSEQ multiplex PCR generated amplified TCR beta CDR3 products spanning 54 Vbeta and 13 Jbeta. A single record per CDR3 protein comes from TCRdb applying MiXCR to the immunoSEQ multiplex PCR reads. The sample has over 95,000 distinct CDR3 sequences; 85% to 95% are singletons.

This chain uses TRBV7-3 with TRBJ2-2; a weak D match, TRBD2 (5 bases). This TCR was recovered from a human donor in good health. The sample comprised CD8+ T cells from PBMCs. The CDR3 spells CASSSQASGNGELFF. The CDR3 DNA is TGTGCCAGCAGCTCCCAAGCATCGGGGAACGGGGAGCTGTTTTTT.